What follows describes a single T cell receptor (beta chain). Antigen specificity is unknown. This sample is drawn from a study of cytomegalovirus exposure and HLA in healthy donors. Broader study findings: Upon later analysis, TCR association rates were observed to vary by HLA locus, being highest for DRB1 and lowest for HLA-C. Some V segments, including TRBV6-2 and TRBV6-3, were excluded as indistinguishable.

The CDR3 is made up of 14 amino acids. V was shortened by 7 bases and J by 7 bases, with 19 bases between the two germline ends. The germline V gene has CDR1 SQVTM and CDR2 ANQGSEA. PCR involved 60 Vbeta and 13 Jbeta primers. Produced via immunoSEQ multiplex PCR; TCRdb's table is partial and in-frame only. The profile shows over 50,000 clones, about 89% of them singletons. The chain joins TRBV29-1 to TRBJ2-2; weak D call: TRBD1 (5 bases). Specimen: PBMCs. The clonotype originates from a man aged 25-45 years in good health and CMV-seropositive. The DNA for the CDR3 is TGCAGCGCCCAGGGTAAAGGTTTGGTCGGGGAGCTGTTTTTT. Encoded protein: CSAQGKGLVGELFF.